A selection of T cell receptor beta chains follows, all from one sample in a study of CD8 T cells in ankylosing spondylitis. Each CDR3 protein gets one entry after TCRdb re-called the 5' RACE reads with MiXCR. The repertoire holds some 200,000 distinct CDR3 sequences, with roughly 12% as singletons. The specimen was blood, either unsorted or a sorted T cell fraction (not recorded which). The receptors were sampled from a male donor with ankylosing spondylitis or in good health (not recorded which). Both conserved end residues are part of each CDR3. A D gene is named only where the DNA matches it firmly. The size of a clone is reported for some rows only, either as once, few or many, or as a class for expanded clones.

CDR3nt,CDR3aa,abundance,j_gene,v_gene,d_gene
TGTGCCAGCAGCGCGCAACCGTTGAACACTGAAGCTTTCTTT,CASSAQPLNTEAFF,many,TRBJ1-1,TRBV7-6,NA
TGTGCCACCAGCAGAGATCGAAGACTCCAAGAGACCCAGTACTTC,CATSRDRRLQETQYF,NA,TRBJ2-5,TRBV15,NA
TGTGCCAGCAGCTTTTTTCCGGGACAGGGGGCAGGAGATACGCAGTATTTT,CASSFFPGQGAGDTQYF,few,TRBJ2-3,TRBV7-9,TRBD1
TGTGCCAGCAGCCCTAGGGGCGGGAGCGCCTACAATGAGCAGTTCTTC,CASSPRGGSAYNEQFF,many,TRBJ2-1,TRBV7-9,TRBD2
TGCGCCAGCAGCGGCCCCACGACTAGCGGGGGGCCTCTGTACCAAGAGACCCAGTACTTC,CASSGPTTSGGPLYQETQYF,NA,TRBJ2-5,TRBV5-1,TRBD2
TGCGCCACTGCGCTAGCGGGAGGCCAGGATGAGCAGTTCTTC,CATALAGGQDEQFF,few,TRBJ2-1,TRBV5-1,TRBD2
TGTGCCAGCAGCCCCGAGAACACTGAAGCTTTCTTT,CASSPENTEAFF,many,TRBJ1-1,TRBV18,NA
TGCGCCAGCAAACAATTCAGCGGGAGCTCCTACAATGAGCAGTTCTTC,CASKQFSGSSYNEQFF,few,TRBJ2-1,TRBV10-2,TRBD2
TGCGCCAGCAGCTTGACGCGGGTCTCCTACAATGAGCAGTTCTTC,CASSLTRVSYNEQFF,many,TRBJ2-1,TRBV5-1,NA
TGTGCCAGCAGCACCGGGACTAGCGGGTTGGATGAGCAGTTCTTC,CASSTGTSGLDEQFF,many,TRBJ2-1,TRBV11-2,TRBD2
TGCAGCGTTGAAGGTGCGGTCAGGGAACCCTATGGCTACACCTTC,CSVEGAVREPYGYTF,many,TRBJ1-2,TRBV29-1,NA